The clone carrying this T cell receptor (beta chain) was seen a single time. The antigen is not known. This specimen belongs to a study of a mutant IDH1 vaccine in newly diagnosed glioma. Whole-study context: Vaccinations were initiated 4-6 weeks following radiotherapy alone, or were given together with temozolomide cycles. Former treatment meant radiotherapy, temozolomide, or both; the majority had gotten both.

Sample time point: week 47, end of study. Each dose delivered 300 ug of mutant IDH1 20-mer peptide subcutaneously with imiquimod. V lost 0 bases to trimming and J lost 2 bases, with 14 bases between them. The CDR3 has 16 residues. Germline V CDR1 and CDR2: KGHSH, LQKENI. Sequencing was performed with immunoSEQ multiplex PCR; in TCRdb, only in-frame clones are kept and a portion is missing. The table has about 94,000 clones, roughly 86% seen once. The V call is TRBV18, the J call TRBJ2-7, with D tentatively TRBD1 (5 bases). The sequence derives from a woman aged 45 to 65 with glioma. Sequences were derived from PBMCs, sampled from a glioma patient whose treatment included an IDH1 peptide vaccine. CDR3 in DNA: TGTGCCAGCTCACCACCCAGCCAGGGAAAGCCCTACGAGCAGTACTTC. It yields the protein CASSPPSQGKPYEQYF.